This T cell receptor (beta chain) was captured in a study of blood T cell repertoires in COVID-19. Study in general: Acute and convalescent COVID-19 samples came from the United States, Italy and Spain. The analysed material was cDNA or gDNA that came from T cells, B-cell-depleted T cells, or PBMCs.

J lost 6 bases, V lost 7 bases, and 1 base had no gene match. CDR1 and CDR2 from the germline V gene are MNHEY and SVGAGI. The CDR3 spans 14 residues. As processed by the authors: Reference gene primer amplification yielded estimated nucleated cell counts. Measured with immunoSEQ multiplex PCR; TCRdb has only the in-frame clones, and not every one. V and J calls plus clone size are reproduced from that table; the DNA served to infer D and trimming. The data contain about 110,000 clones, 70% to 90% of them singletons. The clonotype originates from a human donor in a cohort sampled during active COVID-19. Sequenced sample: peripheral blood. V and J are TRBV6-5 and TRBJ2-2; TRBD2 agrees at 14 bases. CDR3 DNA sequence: TGTGCCAGCACGGGACTAGCGGGAGCCGGGGAGCTGTTTTTT. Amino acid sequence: CASTGLAGAGELFF.